This T cell receptor (beta chain) was documented in a study of PD-L1 blockade in urothelial cancer. For the study at large: Individuals in the cohort had been given 0 to 3 earlier chemotherapy regimens. The study recovered a median of approximately 150,000 T cells per blood sample.

The CDR3 contains 16 residues. CDR1 is KGHSH and CDR2 is LQKENI in the germline V gene. V lost 3 bases and J lost 4, with 18 bases in between. A spike-in of synthetic TCR analog templates was added to each PCR. Assay used: immunoSEQ multiplex PCR; TCRdb lists only in-frame clones, some missing. Seen here are 120,000 or so clones, more than 70% observed once, and the top ten hold approximately 2.4%. The sample's time point: peripheral blood 6 weeks after treatment start. Each patient presented with locally advanced or metastatic urothelial carcinoma. The receptor was isolated from a man aged 45 to 65 with urothelial cancer. This chain links TRBV18 with TRBJ1-1; D possibly corresponds to TRBD1 (5 bases). The sample in question was PBMCs, obtained around atezolizumab (anti-PD-L1) treatment. The CDR3 reads CASSPMVRAGSTEAFF. CDR3 DNA: TGTGCCAGCTCACCGATGGTCAGGGCCGGGAGCACTGAAGCTTTCTTT. Combining the CDR3 with reference TRBV18 and TRBJ1-1 gives the whole variable domain NAGVMQNPRHLVRRRGQEARLRCSPMKGHSHVYWYRQLPEEGLKFMVYLQKENIIDESGMPKERFSAEFPKEGPSILRIQQVVRGDSAAYFCASSPMVRAGSTEAFFGQGTRLTVV.